This T cell receptor (beta chain) was recovered during a study of CD8 T cells in Susac syndrome. The authors sequenced TCR beta from blood CD8+ and CD4+ T cells. Stable or active relapsing-remitting multiple sclerosis, untreated and meeting revised McDonald criteria, defined the controls. It was with random hexamers that roughly 0.5 to 1 ug RNA was reverse transcribed. An immunoSEQ multiplex PCR generated amplified TCR beta CDR3 products spanning 54 Vbeta and 13 Jbeta. TCRdb fed the immunoSEQ multiplex PCR reads into MiXCR, producing one record per CDR3 protein. The data contain 300,000 to 350,000 distinct CDR3 sequences, 92% of them singletons. CDR3 length: 15 residues. CDR1 is SGDLS and CDR2 is YYNGEE in the germline V gene. The V segment lost 0 bases and the J segment 5 bases; nucleotides outside the gene matches: 3.

This chain joins TRBV9 and TRBJ2-1, with 9 nucleotides matching TRBD2. Input material: CD4+ T cells from PBMCs. This clonotype was sampled from a human donor with multiple sclerosis. The CDR3 nucleotides read TGTGCCAGCAGCGTAGGATGGACTAGCGACAATGAGCAGTTCTTC. Amino acid sequence: CASSVGWTSDNEQFF.